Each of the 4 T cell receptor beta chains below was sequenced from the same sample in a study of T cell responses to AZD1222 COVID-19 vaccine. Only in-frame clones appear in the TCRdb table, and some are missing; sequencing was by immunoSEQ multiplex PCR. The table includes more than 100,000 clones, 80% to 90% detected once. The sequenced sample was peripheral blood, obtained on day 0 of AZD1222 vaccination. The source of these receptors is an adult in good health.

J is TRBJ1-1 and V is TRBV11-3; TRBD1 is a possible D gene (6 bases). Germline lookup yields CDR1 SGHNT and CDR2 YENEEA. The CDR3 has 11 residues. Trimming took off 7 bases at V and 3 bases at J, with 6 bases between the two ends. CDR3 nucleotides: TGTGCCAGCAAGGGGGACACTGAAGCTTTCTTT. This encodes CASKGDTEAFF.

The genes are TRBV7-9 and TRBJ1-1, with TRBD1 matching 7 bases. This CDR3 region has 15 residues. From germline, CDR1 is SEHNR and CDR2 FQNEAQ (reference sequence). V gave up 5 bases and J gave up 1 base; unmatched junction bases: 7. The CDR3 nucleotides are TGTGCCAGCAGCCGGCAAGGGACAGCGAACACTGAAGCTTTCTTT. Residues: CASSRQGTANTEAFF.

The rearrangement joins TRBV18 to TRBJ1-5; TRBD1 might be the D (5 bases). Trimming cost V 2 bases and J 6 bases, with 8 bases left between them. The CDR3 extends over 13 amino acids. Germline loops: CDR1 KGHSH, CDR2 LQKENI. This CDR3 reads CASSPGTTQPQHF. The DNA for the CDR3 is TGTGCCAGCTCACCAGGGACTACTCAGCCCCAGCATTTT.

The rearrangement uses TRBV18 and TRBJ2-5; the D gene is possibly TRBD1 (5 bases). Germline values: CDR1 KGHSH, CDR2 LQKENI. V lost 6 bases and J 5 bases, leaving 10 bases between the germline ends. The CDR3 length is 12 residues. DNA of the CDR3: TGTGCCAGCTCCCAGTACAGGGAGACCCAGTACTTC. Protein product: CASSQYRETQYF.